The clone carrying this T cell receptor beta chain was seen repeatedly, ten times or more. Its target is not known. The CDR3 sequence is 16 residues long. The V gene's germline CDR1 is SEHNR and CDR2 FQNEAQ (reference sequence). Germline trimming cut 5 bases from V and 4 bases from J; bases unmatched to any gene: 6. This record belongs to a study of HIV-infected patients and healthy controls. General study points: HIV-infected repertoires had significantly higher mean Gini indices than controls, possibly reflecting oligoclonality. In HIV-infected patients, the apparent post-therapy Gini index recovery did not replicate in size-matched data. The diversity differences were not explained by slight age and sex differences between study cohorts.

The repertoire came from unfractionated whole blood and reflected all unsorted peripheral T cells. Around 500 ng RNA was reverse transcribed with alpha and beta constant-region primers. Each of the alpha and beta chains got its own library through chain-specific third strand synthesis with indices. TCRdb analysed the 5' RACE reads with MiXCR anew, one entry per CDR3 protein. The data contain around 18,000 distinct CDR3 sequences, roughly a tenth of them seen just once; the ten biggest clones take up approximately 3.1%. This TCR was sampled from an adult in good health. Material for sequencing was blood. This chain uses TRBV7-9 with TRBJ2-2; TRBD1 aligns across 11 bases. The CDR3 sequence is CASSPWTGGLTGELFF. CDR3 nucleotides: TGTGCCAGCAGCCCCTGGACAGGGGGCCTCACCGGGGAGCTGTTTTTT.